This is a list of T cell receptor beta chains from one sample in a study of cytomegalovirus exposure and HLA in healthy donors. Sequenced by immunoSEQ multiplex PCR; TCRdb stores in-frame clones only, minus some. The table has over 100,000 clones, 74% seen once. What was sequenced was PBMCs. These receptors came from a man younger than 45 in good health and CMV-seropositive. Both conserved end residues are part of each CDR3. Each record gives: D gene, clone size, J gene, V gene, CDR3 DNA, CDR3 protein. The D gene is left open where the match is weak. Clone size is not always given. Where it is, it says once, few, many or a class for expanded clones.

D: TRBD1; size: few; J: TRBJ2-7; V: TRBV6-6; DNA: TGTGCCAGCAGTTATCCCGGGACAGGAGGATCCTACGAGCAGTACTTC; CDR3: CASSYPGTGGSYEQYF
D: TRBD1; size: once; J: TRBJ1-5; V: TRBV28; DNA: TGTGCCAGCAGTGGCCTAGGGGGCGGCAATCAGCCCCAGCATTTT; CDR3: CASSGLGGGNQPQHF
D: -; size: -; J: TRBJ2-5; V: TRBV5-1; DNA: TGCGCCAGCAGCTTGGGACAGCTAGGGGAGACCCAGTACTTC; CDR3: CASSLGQLGETQYF
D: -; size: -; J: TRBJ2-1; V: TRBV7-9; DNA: TGTGCCAGCAGCCCGACCCCCACAGTTAATGAGCAGTTCTTC; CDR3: CASSPTPTVNEQFF
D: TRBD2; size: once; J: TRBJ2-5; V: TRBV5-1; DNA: TGCGCCAGCAGCTGGGGGACTAGCCAAGAGACCCAGTACTTC; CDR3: CASSWGTSQETQYF
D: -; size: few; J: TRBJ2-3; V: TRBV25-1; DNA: TGTGCCAGCAGTGAACCCACACGGGGGTCAGATACGCAGTATTTT; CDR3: CASSEPTRGSDTQYF
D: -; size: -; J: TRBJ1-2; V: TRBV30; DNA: TGTGCCTGGACGGACAGATTTTTCTATGGCTACACCTTC; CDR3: CAWTDRFFYGYTF
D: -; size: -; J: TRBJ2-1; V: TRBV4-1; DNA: TGCGCCAGCAGCCACCCCCCCGGGATCCCCTACAATGAGCAGTTCTTC; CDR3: CASSHPPGIPYNEQFF
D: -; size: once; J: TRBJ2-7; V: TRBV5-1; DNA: TGCGCCAGCAGCTTGGATGCCAGGGCCCGCGAGCAGTACTTC; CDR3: CASSLDARAREQYF
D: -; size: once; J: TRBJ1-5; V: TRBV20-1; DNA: TGCAGTGCTAGACAGGGACAGCCCCAGCATTTT; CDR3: CSARQGQPQHF
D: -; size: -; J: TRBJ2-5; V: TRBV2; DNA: TGTGCCAGCAGTGGACAACTTGAAGAGACCCAGTACTTC; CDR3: CASSGQLEETQYF
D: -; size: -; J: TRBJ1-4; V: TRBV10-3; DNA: TGTGCCATCAGTGGCCGGGAGCGGGATAATGAAAAACTGTTTTTT; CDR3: CAISGRERDNEKLFF
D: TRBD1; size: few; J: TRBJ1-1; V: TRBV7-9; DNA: TGTGCCAGCAGCTTGGCAGGGGGCCCGTCAGCTTTCTTT; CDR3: CASSLAGGPSAFF
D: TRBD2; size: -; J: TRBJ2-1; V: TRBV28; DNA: TGTGCCAGCAGTCGCGGACTAGCGGGGGCTGCCAGCTCCTACAATGAGCAGTTCTTC; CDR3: CASSRGLAGAASSYNEQFF
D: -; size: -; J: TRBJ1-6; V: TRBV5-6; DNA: TGTGCCAGCAGCTTGAGGAAAGGGGTCACCCTCCACTTT; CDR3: CASSLRKGVTLHF
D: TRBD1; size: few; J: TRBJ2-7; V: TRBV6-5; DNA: TGTGGTGGTACCGGGACAGGTTACGCCGAGCAGTACTTC; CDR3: CGGTGTGYAEQYF
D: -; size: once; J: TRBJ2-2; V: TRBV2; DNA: TGTGCCAGACAGAACACCGGGGAGCTGTTTTTT; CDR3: CARQNTGELFF
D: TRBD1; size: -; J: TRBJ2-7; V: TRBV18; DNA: TGTGCCAGCTCACCATCAACACCAGGGGGTAGCTCCTACGAGCAGTACTTC; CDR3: CASSPSTPGGSSYEQYF
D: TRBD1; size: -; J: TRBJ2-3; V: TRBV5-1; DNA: TGCGCCAGCAGCCTGGTCGGAGACAGGGACGCAGATACGCAGTATTTT; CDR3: CASSLVGDRDADTQYF
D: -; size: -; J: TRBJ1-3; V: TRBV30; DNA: TGTGCCTGGAGTAGTAGGAGCTCTGGAAACACCATATATTTT; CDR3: CAWSSRSSGNTIYF
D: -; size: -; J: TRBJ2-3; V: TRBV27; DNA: TGTGCCAGCAGTGGTTTCCAGGGTAGGACAGATACGCAGTATTTT; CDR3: CASSGFQGRTDTQYF
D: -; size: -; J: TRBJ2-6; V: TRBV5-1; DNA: TGCGCCAGCAGTAGGGAGTCGGGGGCCAACGTCCTGACTTTC; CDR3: CASSRESGANVLTF